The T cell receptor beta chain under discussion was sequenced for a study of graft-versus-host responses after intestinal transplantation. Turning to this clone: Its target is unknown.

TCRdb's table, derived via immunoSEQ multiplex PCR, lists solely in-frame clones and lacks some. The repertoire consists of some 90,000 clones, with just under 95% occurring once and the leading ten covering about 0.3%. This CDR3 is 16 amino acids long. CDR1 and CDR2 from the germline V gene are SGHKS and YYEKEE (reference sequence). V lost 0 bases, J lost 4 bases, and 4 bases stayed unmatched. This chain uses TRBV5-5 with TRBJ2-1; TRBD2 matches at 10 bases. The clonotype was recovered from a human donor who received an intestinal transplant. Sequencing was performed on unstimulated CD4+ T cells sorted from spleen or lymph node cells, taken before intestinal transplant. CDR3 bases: TGTGCCAGCAGCTTGGAAGGGACTAGCGCTTACAATGAGCAGTTCTTC. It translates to CASSLEGTSAYNEQFF.